Shown below are 22 T cell receptor beta chains from a single sample sequenced in a study of identical twins. Using its own MiXCR run on the 5' RACE reads, TCRdb lists one record per CDR3 protein. This table has about 220,000 distinct CDR3 sequences, 6.5% to 9% appearing once. These records were also assigned to another study, of yellow fever vaccine responses in identical twins.

Sequenced material: CD8+ T cells sorted from blood. Every receptor here comes from a woman between 18 and 29 years old in good health.

This clonotype showed up many times. This sequence joins TRBV5-5 and TRBJ1-1, with D maybe TRBD1 (5 bases). The CDR3 extends over 14 amino acids. V lost 2 bases and J 6 bases, leaving 14 bases between the germline ends. CDR1 is SGHKS and CDR2 is YYEKEE in the germline V gene (reference sequence). The CDR3 is CASSFGGSAAEAFF. The CDR3 nucleotides read TGTGCCAGCAGCTTTGGGGGTTCGGCGGCTGAAGCTTTCTTT.

This clonotype was seen a few times. The CDR3 DNA is TGTGCCAGCAGTCCCTCTCTAGCGGGGGGGATAGGAGAGTATTTT. Residues: CASSPSLAGGIGEYF. The V gene is TRBV6-2 or TRBV6-3, the J gene TRBJ2-3, with 12 bases identical to TRBD2. The ends lost 5 bases at V and 13 bases at J; junction bases unmatched: 13. The CDR3 runs 15 residues. Per germline, CDR1 MNHEY and CDR2 SVGEGT.

This clonotype was counted between two and nine times. The chain links TRBV6-2 or TRBV6-3 to TRBJ2-1; 9 bases match TRBD1. CDR1 is MNHEY and CDR2 is SVGEGT in the germline V gene. Unmatched junction bases numbered 2, after V lost 7 bases and J lost 1 base. This CDR3 has 14 residues. CDR3 protein: CASMGTGSYNEQFF. Written as DNA, the CDR3 is TGTGCCAGCATGGGGACAGGGTCCTACAATGAGCAGTTCTTC.

The rearrangement links TRBV2 to TRBJ1-2, with D perhaps matching TRBD1 (5 bases). The germline V gene has CDR1 SNHLY and CDR2 FYNNEI. The CDR3 totals 14 residues. Between the trimmed V and J ends, which lost 3 bases and 4 bases, there was a span of 12 bases. CDR3: CASSDPGGGYGYTF. In DNA, the CDR3 is TGTGCCAGCAGTGATCCGGGTGGGGGCTATGGCTACACCTTC.

This clonotype was seen only a few times. The rearrangement links TRBV20-1 to TRBJ1-1; maybe TRBD1 (5 bases). The germline V gene has CDR1 DFQATT and CDR2 SNEGSKA (reference sequence). Trimming shortened V by 6 bases and J by 4 bases, and 12 bases separated the two germline ends. This CDR3 comprises 12 residues. CDR3 in amino acids: CSAPQGGTEAFF. CDR3 DNA sequence: TGCAGTGCCCCGCAGGGTGGCACTGAAGCTTTCTTT.

This clonotype was seen repeatedly, ten times or more. The rearrangement links TRBV9 to TRBJ2-7; D uncertain. Germline CDR1 reads SGDLS; CDR2 reads YYNGEE. Deletions cut 0 bases from V and 0 bases from J, with 7 bases between. This CDR3 is 14 amino acids long. CDR3 in amino acids: CASSVGLGSYEQYF. The CDR3 DNA reads as TGTGCCAGCAGCGTAGGTCTGGGCTCCTACGAGCAGTACTTC.

A few counts support this clonotype. V is TRBV20-1 and J is TRBJ2-3; tentatively, D is TRBD1 or TRBD2 (6 bases each). Germline-derived CDR1 and CDR2 are DFQATT and SNEGSKA (reference sequence). This CDR3 comprises 17 residues. Trimming left V 1 base short and J 3 bases short, with 20 bases between. This CDR3 reads CSARGTGATGGTDTQYF. The CDR3 DNA follows: TGCAGTGCTAGAGGGACGGGGGCGACAGGCGGGACAGATACGCAGTATTTT.

Only a few counts were recorded for this clonotype. The V gene is TRBV23-1, the J gene TRBJ2-1, with D unresolved. TRBV23-1 is marked as an open reading frame, function uncertain. This CDR3 is built from 17 residues. V shed 0 bases and J shed 9 bases, with 21 bases lying between them. CDR3 nucleotides: TGCGCCAGCAGTCAATCGGCCCCTCATGGTAGCATTGGTGAGCAGTTCTTC. It codes for CASSQSAPHGSIGEQFF.

This clonotype was detected only a few times. The chain employs TRBV2 and TRBJ2-1; D gene unclear. Germline V gene data show CDR1 as SNHLY and CDR2 as FYNNEI. CDR3 length: 12 residues. V was cut by 8 bases and J by 4 bases, with 9 bases left in between. The CDR3 DNA follows: TGTGCCAGCGTACCTACTTACAATGAGCAGTTCTTC. Its protein product is CASVPTYNEQFF.

This clonotype turned up a few times. The chain joins TRBV28 to TRBJ2-1, with 10 bases lining up with TRBD1. After removal of 4 bases from V and 6 bases from J, the junction contained 12 bases not matched to a gene. The CDR3 spans 17 residues. Per germline, CDR1 MDHEN and CDR2 SYDVKM. For the CDR3, the DNA is TGTGCCAGCAGTTCCCGCCCGGGGACAGGGGAGGTCAATGAGCAGTTCTTC. Its translation is CASSSRPGTGEVNEQFF.

Only a few counts were recorded for this clonotype. The chain links TRBV2 to TRBJ2-3, with D possibly being TRBD2 (7 bases). This CDR3 comprises 14 residues. V lost 10 bases and J lost 4, with 18 bases in between. Germline CDR1 and CDR2: SNHLY and FYNNEI. CDR3 in amino acids: CATLGGGSPDTQYF. As DNA, the CDR3 is TGTGCCACCCTGGGGGGCGGGAGCCCAGATACGCAGTATTTT.

This clonotype was detected many times. The chain uses TRBV4-1 and TRBJ2-7; D not resolved. V was clipped by 1 base and J by 3 bases, with 7 bases between them. Looked up from germline, CDR1 is MGHRA and CDR2 is YSYEKL. This CDR3 contains 13 residues. CDR3 DNA: TGCGCCAGCAGCCAAGTCGATAACTACGAGCAGTACTTC. This sequence encodes CASSQVDNYEQYF.

This clonotype was found a few times. The V and J genes are TRBV15 and TRBJ1-1; tentatively, D is TRBD1 (5 bases). In germline, CDR1 is LNHNV, CDR2 YYDKDF (reference sequence). Trimming removed 0 bases from V and 8 bases from J, with 13 bases in between. The CDR3 has 14 residues. The CDR3 loop reads CATSRDLGVVEAFF. DNA of the CDR3: TGTGCCACCAGCAGAGATCTAGGGGTCGTCGAAGCTTTCTTT.

The J gene is TRBJ1-6, the V gene TRBV2; D may be TRBD1 (5 bases). This CDR3 spans 15 amino acids. CDR1 SNHLY and CDR2 FYNNEI come from the germline V gene. Trimming left V 3 bases short and J 3 bases short, with 9 bases between. CDR3 region: CASSEGGDYNSPLHF. The CDR3 nucleotides are TGTGCCAGCAGTGAGGGGGGAGACTATAATTCACCCCTCCACTTT. The full variable domain, in which reference TRBV2 and TRBJ1-6 provide the parts outside the CDR3, is EPEVTQTPSHQVTQMGQEVILRCVPISNHLYFYWYRQILGQKVEFLVSFYNNEISEKSEIFDDQFSVERPDGSNFTLKIRSTKLEDSAMYFCASSEGGDYNSPLHFGNGTRLTVT.

This clonotype was detected a few times. The chain joins TRBV15 to TRBJ2-7; TRBD1 might be the D (6 bases). CDR3 size: 14 residues. Germline V gene data show CDR1 as LNHNV and CDR2 as YYDKDF (reference sequence). The germline V and J ends were trimmed by 4 bases and 2 bases, with 12 bases remaining between them. The CDR3 DNA follows: TGTGCCACCAGCACAGACAGGACCACCTACGAGCAGTACGTC. Translated, it gives CATSTDRTTYEQYV.

V is TRBV12-3 or TRBV12-4 and J is TRBJ2-1; D not certain. The CDR3 spans 17 residues. With 3 bases removed from V and 1 base from J, the gap between germline ends came to 16 bases. This CDR3 reads CASSFSPGPGSYNEQFF. CDR3 DNA: TGTGCCAGCAGTTTCTCCCCGGGTCCGGGTTCCTACAATGAGCAGTTCTTC.

This clonotype showed up just a few times. This chain connects TRBV4-1 to TRBJ2-7; 10 bases map to TRBD1. Looked up from germline, CDR1 is MGHRA and CDR2 is YSYEKL. This CDR3 is 17 amino acids long. The trim removed 0 bases at V and 4 bases at J, leaving 9 bases unmatched. The DNA for the CDR3 is TGCGCCAGCAGCCAAGATCTTCCGACAGGGGGCAAGTACGAGCAGTACTTC. Amino acid sequence: CASSQDLPTGGKYEQYF.

The table lists this clonotype with many counts. The J gene is TRBJ2-2, the V gene TRBV5-1; D unresolved. The germline CDR1 and CDR2 sequences are SGHRS and YFSETQ. There are 13 residues in the CDR3. Trimming removed 5 bases from V and 1 base from J, with 6 bases in between. CDR3 DNA sequence: TGCGCCAGCAGTGGAGAGAACACCGGGGAGCTGTTTTTT. This gives the protein CASSGENTGELFF.

Only a few counts were recorded for this clonotype. As DNA, the CDR3 is TGCAGCGTTGAGTGGTCGGCCTCCACGAACACCGGGGAGCTGTTTTTT. Translating it yields CSVEWSASTNTGELFF. This chain joins TRBV29-1 and TRBJ2-2, with unresolved D. V was trimmed by 3 bases and J by 0 bases, leaving 14 bases between them. The CDR3 has 16 amino acids. Germline values: CDR1 SQVTM, CDR2 ANQGSEA.

This clonotype was detected many times. The DNA of the CDR3 is TGTGCCAGCAGCCAAGGGGCCGGGACTAGGGTTGAGCAGTTCTTC. Translated, it gives CASSQGAGTRVEQFF. The rearrangement uses TRBV3-1 and TRBJ2-1; 8 bases map to TRBD2. Losses at the gene ends were 1 base for V and 9 bases for J; bases not matched to a gene: 8. Germline assignment: CDR1 LGHDT and CDR2 YNNKEL (reference sequence). CDR3 length: 15 residues.

This clonotype has a count of ten or more. This chain joins TRBV12-3 or TRBV12-4 and TRBJ2-6; D gene ambiguous. The CDR3 length is 14 residues. Trimming removed 7 bases from V and 0 bases from J, with 7 bases in between. The CDR3 here is CASTVSSGANVLTF. The CDR3 DNA reads as TGTGCCAGCACCGTAAGCTCTGGGGCCAACGTCCTGACTTTC.

This clonotype showed up many times. CDR3 amino acids: CSVEESGLTNEQFF. In DNA, the CDR3 is TGCAGCGTTGAAGAAAGCGGACTTACTAATGAGCAGTTCTTC. This chain joins TRBV29-1 and TRBJ2-1; D possibly corresponds to TRBD2 (5 bases). Germline CDR1 SQVTM, CDR2 ANQGSEA. V lost 0 bases and J 7 bases, leaving 13 bases between the germline ends. CDR3 length: 14 residues.